In its sample, the clone carrying this T cell receptor beta chain was seen once. The authors' processing: Quantification of nucleated cells was approximated via reference gene primer amplification. The table came from immunoSEQ multiplex PCR; TCRdb's copy has only in-frame clones and leaves some out. V and J calls and clone size are those listed in that table; D and trimming were worked out from the DNA. The data contain under 300,000 clones, under 85% of them singletons. These data originate in a study of blood T cell repertoires in COVID-19. Study context: Samples taken during acute and convalescent COVID-19 were collected in the United States, Italy and Spain. From T cells, B-cell-depleted T cells, or PBMCs came the material, which was cDNA or gDNA.

The sequenced material came from peripheral blood. The TCR sequence derives from a man aged 30-40 years who had recovered from COVID-19.

In DNA, the CDR3 is TGTGCCAGCAGCCACGATACGGGGACCTACAATGAGCAGTTCTTC. Its protein product is CASSHDTGTYNEQFF. The chain uses TRBV7-8 and TRBJ2-1; D is possibly TRBD2 (5 bases). V was shortened by 5 bases and J by 2 bases, with 13 bases between the two germline ends. The germline V gene encodes CDR1 SGHVS and CDR2 FQNEAQ. The CDR3 loop spans 15 amino acids.